These 10 T cell receptor beta chains share one sample of origin, sequenced in a study of T cell responses to AZD1222 COVID-19 vaccine. Sequenced by immunoSEQ multiplex PCR; TCRdb stores in-frame clones only, minus some. The repertoire holds approximately 150,000 clones, with around nine tenths as singletons. The sequenced sample was peripheral blood, obtained on day 0 of AZD1222 vaccination. These receptors were obtained from an adult in good health.

J is TRBJ2-7 and V is TRBV7-6; 10 nucleotides agree with TRBD1. The CDR3 is made up of 20 amino acids. V was clipped by 0 bases and J by 3 bases; unmatched bases: 17. Germline V gene sequence: CDR1 SGHVS, CDR2 FNYEAQ. CDR3: CASSLAAGQGVGWRLYEQYF. In nucleotides, the CDR3 is TGTGCCAGCAGCTTAGCGGCAGGACAGGGGGTCGGGTGGAGGCTCTACGAGCAGTACTTC.

This chain uses TRBV5-4 with TRBJ2-1; 8 bases map to TRBD2. The J segment lost 5 bases and the V segment lost 0 bases, leaving 13 bases of the junction unmatched. CDR3 size: 18 residues. The germline V gene encodes CDR1 SGHNT and CDR2 YYREEE (reference sequence). The DNA for the CDR3 is TGTGCCAGCAGCTTGGGCCCGTTCACGGGAGGGTGGAACAATGAGCAGTTCTTC. Its protein product is CASSLGPFTGGWNNEQFF.

This chain uses TRBV30 with TRBJ1-2; D perhaps matches TRBD1 (5 bases). In germline, CDR1 is GTSNPN, CDR2 SVGIG (reference sequence). V lost 2 bases and J lost 8, with 21 bases in between. CDR3 length: 15 residues. The CDR3 is CAWSRPGGASPGYTF. The CDR3 DNA reads TGTGCCTGGAGTCGCCCAGGAGGGGCTTCTCCGGGCTACACCTTC.

The rearrangement uses TRBV7-2 and TRBJ2-5; D is unresolved. CDR3 size: 17 residues. Per germline, CDR1 SGHTA and CDR2 FQGNSA. V was pared by 0 bases and J by 4 bases, with 18 bases between. CDR3 in amino acids: CASSLAYSWQVGETQYF. The CDR3 nucleotides read TGTGCCAGCAGCTTAGCGTATAGTTGGCAGGTAGGAGAGACCCAGTACTTC.

The CDR3 sequence is CSAVGNGELFF. As DNA, the CDR3 is TGCAGCGCTGTGGGAAACGGGGAGCTGTTTTTT. The J gene is TRBJ2-2, the V gene TRBV29-1; D gene ambiguous. Germline loops: CDR1 SQVTM, CDR2 ANQGSEA. The CDR3 runs 11 residues. Trimming took 7 bases from V and 7 from J, leaving 10 bases between them.

The rearrangement joins TRBV5-1 to TRBJ1-6; 9 nucleotides agree with TRBD1. Trimming at V came to 3 bases and at J to 5 bases, leaving 0 bases not matched to a gene. This CDR3 region has 14 residues. Germline V gives CDR1 SGHRS, CDR2 YFSETQ. CDR3 DNA: TGCGCCAGCAGCTGGGACAGGGATAATTCACCCCTCCACTTT. The encoded protein is CASSWDRDNSPLHF.

The chain is built from TRBV28 and TRBJ1-1, with D unresolved. This CDR3 has 16 amino acids. From germline, CDR1 is MDHEN and CDR2 SYDVKM. Between the trimmed V and J ends, which lost 1 base and 0 bases, there was a span of 12 bases. In DNA, the CDR3 is TGTGCCAGCAGTTTATTAACATTAGCTCTGAACACTGAAGCTTTCTTT. Protein sequence: CASSLLTLALNTEAFF.

The chain has TRBV2 and TRBJ2-3, with D possibly matching TRBD1 (6 bases). CDR3 length: 13 amino acids. Germline CDR1 is SNHLY and CDR2 is FYNNEI. V lost 11 bases and J 4 bases, leaving 16 bases between the germline ends. The CDR3 DNA follows: TGTGCCGGACAGAGGGAGTGGGCAGATACGCAGTATTTT. Its translation is CAGQREWADTQYF.

The chain has TRBV9 and TRBJ2-5; TRBD2 is a possible D gene (5 bases). Germline V lookup: CDR1 SGDLS, CDR2 YYNGEE. The CDR3 has 16 amino acids. V lost 4 bases and J 2 bases, leaving 18 bases between the germline ends. CDR3 DNA sequence: TGTGCCAGCAGCCCCCGTTCGGGAACCCCTCAAGAGACCCAGTACTTC. Its translation is CASSPRSGTPQETQYF.

This clone was seen a few times. The chain is built from TRBV19 and TRBJ2-3; D ambiguous. The CDR3 sequence is 15 residues long. V was trimmed by 1 base and J by 0 bases, leaving 8 bases between them. In germline, CDR1 is LNHDA, CDR2 SQIVND (reference sequence). The CDR3 nucleotides are TGTGCCAGTAGTATAGCGGCTACTAGCACAGATACGCAGTATTTT. Translation gives CASSIAATSTDTQYF.